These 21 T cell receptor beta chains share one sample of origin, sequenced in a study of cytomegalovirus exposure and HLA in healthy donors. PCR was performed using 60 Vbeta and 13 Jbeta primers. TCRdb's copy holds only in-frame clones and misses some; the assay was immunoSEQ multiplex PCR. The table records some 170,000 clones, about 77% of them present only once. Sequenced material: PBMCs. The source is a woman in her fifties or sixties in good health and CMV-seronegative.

Here the CDR3 reads CASRTQGLDEQYF. In DNA form, the CDR3 reads TGTGCCAGCAGAACACAGGGTCTGGACGAGCAGTACTTC. V and J are TRBV28 and TRBJ2-7; TRBD1 might be the D (6 bases). V was shortened by 6 bases and J by 5 bases, with 14 bases between the two germline ends. From germline, CDR1 is MDHEN and CDR2 SYDVKM. The CDR3 is made up of 13 amino acids.

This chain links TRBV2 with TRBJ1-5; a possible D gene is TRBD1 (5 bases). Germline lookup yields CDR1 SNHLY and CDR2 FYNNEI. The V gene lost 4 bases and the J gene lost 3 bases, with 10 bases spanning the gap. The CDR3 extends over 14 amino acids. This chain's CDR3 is CASSGDLINQPQHF. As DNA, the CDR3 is TGTGCCAGCAGTGGGGACTTAATCAATCAGCCCCAGCATTTT.

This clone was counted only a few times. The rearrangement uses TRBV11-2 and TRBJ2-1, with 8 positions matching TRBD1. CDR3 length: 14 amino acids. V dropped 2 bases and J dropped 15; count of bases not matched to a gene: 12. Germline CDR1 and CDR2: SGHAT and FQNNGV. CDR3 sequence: CASSLIGVDRVMFF. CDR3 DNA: TGTGCCAGCAGCTTAATCGGCGTGGACAGGGTAATGTTCTTC. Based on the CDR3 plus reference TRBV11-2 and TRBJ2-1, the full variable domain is EAGVAQSPRYKIIEKRQSVAFWCNPISGHATLYWYQQILGQGPKLLIQFQNNGVVDDSQLPKDRFSAERLKGVDSTLKIQPAKLEDSAVYLCASSLIGVDRVMFFGPGTRLTVL.

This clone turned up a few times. CDR3 bases: TGTGCCAGCAGCTTGCGTGCCTTGGGACTCCTGGCGGGAAACACCATATATTTT. Translation gives CASSLRALGLLAGNTIYF. The chain is built from TRBV7-9 and TRBJ1-3, with D perhaps TRBD1 (5 bases). CDR3 length: 18 amino acids. Germline CDR1 SEHNR, CDR2 FQNEAQ (reference sequence). Trimming shortened V by 3 bases and J by 4 bases, and 22 bases separated the two germline ends.

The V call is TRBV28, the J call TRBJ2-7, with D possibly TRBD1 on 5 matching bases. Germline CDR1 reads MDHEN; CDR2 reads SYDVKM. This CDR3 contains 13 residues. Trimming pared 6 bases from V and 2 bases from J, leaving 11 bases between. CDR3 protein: CASRLTVTYEQYF. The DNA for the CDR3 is TGTGCCAGCAGACTGACAGTCACCTACGAGCAGTACTTC.

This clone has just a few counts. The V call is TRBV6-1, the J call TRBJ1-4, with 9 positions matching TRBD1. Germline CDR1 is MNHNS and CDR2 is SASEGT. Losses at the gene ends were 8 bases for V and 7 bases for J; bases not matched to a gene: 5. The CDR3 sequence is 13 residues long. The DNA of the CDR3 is TGTGCCAGCTCGGACAGGGGAAGTGAAAAACTGTTTTTT. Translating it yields CASSDRGSEKLFF.

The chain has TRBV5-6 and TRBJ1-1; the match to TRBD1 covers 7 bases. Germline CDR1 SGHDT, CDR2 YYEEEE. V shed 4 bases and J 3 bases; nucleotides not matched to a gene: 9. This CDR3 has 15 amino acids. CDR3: CASSGPRGYDTEAFF. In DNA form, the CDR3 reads TGTGCCAGCAGCGGGCCCAGGGGGTACGACACTGAAGCTTTCTTT.

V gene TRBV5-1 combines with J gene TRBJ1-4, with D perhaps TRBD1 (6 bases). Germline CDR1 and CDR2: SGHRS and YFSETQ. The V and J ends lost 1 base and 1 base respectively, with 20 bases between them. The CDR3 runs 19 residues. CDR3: CASSLKGTPVGITNEKLFF. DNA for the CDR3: TGCGCCAGCAGCTTGAAAGGGACACCCGTCGGTATAACTAATGAAAAACTGTTTTTT.

The CDR3 DNA reads as TGTGCCAGCAGCTTAGGGACAGGGCAAGAGACCCAGTACTTC. Protein sequence: CASSLGTGQETQYF. This chain connects TRBV7-2 to TRBJ2-5, with 8 bases aligning to TRBD1. The CDR3 spans 14 residues. Germline CDR1 SGHTA, CDR2 FQGNSA. After removal of 1 base from V and 2 bases from J, the junction contained 0 bases not matched to a gene.

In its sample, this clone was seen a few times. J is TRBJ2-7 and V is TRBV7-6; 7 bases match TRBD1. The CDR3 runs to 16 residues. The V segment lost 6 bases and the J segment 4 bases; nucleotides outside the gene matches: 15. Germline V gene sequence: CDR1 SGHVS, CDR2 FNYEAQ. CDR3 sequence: CASSRGLGQELYEQYF. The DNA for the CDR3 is TGTGCCAGCAGTCGTGGCCTCGGACAGGAACTATACGAGCAGTACTTC.

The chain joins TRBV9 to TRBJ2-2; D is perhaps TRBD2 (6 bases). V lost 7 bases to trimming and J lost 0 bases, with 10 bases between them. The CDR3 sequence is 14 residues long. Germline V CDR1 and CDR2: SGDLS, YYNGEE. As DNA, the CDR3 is TGTGCCAGCGGGGGGAGGCCGAACACCGGGGAGCTGTTTTTT. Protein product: CASGGRPNTGELFF.

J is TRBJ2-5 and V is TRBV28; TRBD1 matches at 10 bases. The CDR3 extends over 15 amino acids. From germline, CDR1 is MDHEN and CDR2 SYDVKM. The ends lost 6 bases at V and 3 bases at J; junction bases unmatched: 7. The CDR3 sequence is CASRHRDRGKETQYF. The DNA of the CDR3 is TGTGCCAGCAGACACCGGGACAGGGGAAAAGAGACCCAGTACTTC.

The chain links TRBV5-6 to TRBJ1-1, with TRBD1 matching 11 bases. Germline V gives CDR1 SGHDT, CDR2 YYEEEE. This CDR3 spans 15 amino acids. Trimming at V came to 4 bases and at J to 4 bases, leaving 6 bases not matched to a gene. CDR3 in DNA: TGTGCCAGCAGCGCCGGGACAGGGGGATTCACTGAAGCTTTCTTT. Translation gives CASSAGTGGFTEAFF.

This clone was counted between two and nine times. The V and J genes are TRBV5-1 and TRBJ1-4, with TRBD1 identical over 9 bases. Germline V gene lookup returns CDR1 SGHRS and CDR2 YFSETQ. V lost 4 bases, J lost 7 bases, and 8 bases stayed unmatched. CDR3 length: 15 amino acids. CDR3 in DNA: TGCGCCAGCAGCATCCGACAGGGGGTCGGTGAAAAACTGTTTTTT. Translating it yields CASSIRQGVGEKLFF.

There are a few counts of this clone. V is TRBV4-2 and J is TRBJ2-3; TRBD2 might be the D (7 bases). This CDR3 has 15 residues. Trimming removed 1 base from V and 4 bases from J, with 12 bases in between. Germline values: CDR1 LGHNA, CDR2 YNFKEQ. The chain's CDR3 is CASSQVRGGPDTQYF. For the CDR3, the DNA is TGTGCCAGCAGCCAAGTTAGGGGGGGACCAGATACGCAGTATTTT.

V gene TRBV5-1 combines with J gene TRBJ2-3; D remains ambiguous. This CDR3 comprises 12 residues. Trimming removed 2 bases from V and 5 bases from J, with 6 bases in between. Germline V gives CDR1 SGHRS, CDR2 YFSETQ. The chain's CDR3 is CASSFRIDTQYF. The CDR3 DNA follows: TGCGCCAGCAGCTTTAGAATAGATACGCAGTATTTT. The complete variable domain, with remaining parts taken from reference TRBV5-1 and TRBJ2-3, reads KAGVTQTPRYLIKTRGQQVTLSCSPISGHRSVSWYQQTPGQGLQFLFEYFSETQRNKGNFPGRFSGRQFSNSRSEMNVSTLELGDSALYLCASSFRIDTQYFGPGTRLTVL.

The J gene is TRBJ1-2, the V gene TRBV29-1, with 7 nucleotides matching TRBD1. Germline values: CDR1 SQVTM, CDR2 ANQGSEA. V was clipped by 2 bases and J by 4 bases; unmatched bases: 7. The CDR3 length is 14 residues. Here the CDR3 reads CSVERGGSGYGYTF. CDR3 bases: TGCAGCGTTGAAAGAGGGGGCAGTGGCTATGGCTACACCTTC.

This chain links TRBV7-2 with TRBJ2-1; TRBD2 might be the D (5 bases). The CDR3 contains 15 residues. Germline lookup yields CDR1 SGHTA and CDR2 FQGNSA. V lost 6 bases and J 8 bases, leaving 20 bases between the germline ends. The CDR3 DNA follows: TGTGCCAGCAGTATCTGGACTTCGACCGCCGATGAGCAGTTCTTC. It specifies CASSIWTSTADEQFF.

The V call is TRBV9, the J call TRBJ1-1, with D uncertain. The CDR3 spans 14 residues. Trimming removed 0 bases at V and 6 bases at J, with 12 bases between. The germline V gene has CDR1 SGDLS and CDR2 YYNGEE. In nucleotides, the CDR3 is TGTGCCAGCAGCGTAGTCGTAGGAGGCCCTGAAGCTTTCTTT. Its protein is CASSVVVGGPEAFF.

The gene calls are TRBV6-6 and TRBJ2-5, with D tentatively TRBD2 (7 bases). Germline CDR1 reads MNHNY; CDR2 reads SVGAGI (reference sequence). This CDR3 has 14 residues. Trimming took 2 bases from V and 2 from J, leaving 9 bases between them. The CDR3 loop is CASSYGRGQETQYF. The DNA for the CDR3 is TGTGCCAGCAGTTACGGGAGGGGGCAAGAGACCCAGTACTTC.

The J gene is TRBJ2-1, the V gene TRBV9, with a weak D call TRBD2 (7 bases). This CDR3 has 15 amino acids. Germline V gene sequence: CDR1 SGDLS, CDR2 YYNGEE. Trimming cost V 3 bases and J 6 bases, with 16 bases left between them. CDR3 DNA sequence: TGTGCCAGCAGCGGGTGGGGGGGGCATCCCAATGAGCAGTTCTTC. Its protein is CASSGWGGHPNEQFF. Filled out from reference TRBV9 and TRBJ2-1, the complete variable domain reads DSGVTQTPKHLITATGQRVTLRCSPRSGDLSVYWYQQSLDQGLQFLIQYYNGEERAKGNILERFSAQQFPDLHSELNLSSLELGDSALYFCASSGWGGHPNEQFFGPGTRLTVL.